The TCR beta chain under discussion was sequenced for a study of cytomegalovirus exposure and HLA in healthy donors. Findings of the study overall: Among TCR beta chains, those listed as cytomegalovirus-associated numbered about 160.

PCR used 60 Vbeta primers and 13 Jbeta primers. Profiling relied on immunoSEQ multiplex PCR, and the TCRdb table lists in-frame clones only, not all of them. The repertoire includes 120,000 or so clones, around 72% of them detected once, and under 5% sits in the top ten. In this sample, this clone turned up a few times. Its antigen is not identified. The receptor comes from a man aged 30-40 years in good health and CMV-seronegative. Sample: PBMCs.

The CDR3 DNA follows: TGCGCCAGCAGCTTGGGACAGGAAGCCTCCTACGAGCAGTACTTC. It is translated as CASSLGQEASYEQYF. V gene TRBV5-1 combines with J gene TRBJ2-7, with TRBD1 as a possible D gene (6 bases). Trimming stripped 0 bases from V and 0 bases from J, with 10 bases between. Germline V gives CDR1 SGHRS, CDR2 YFSETQ. This CDR3 spans 15 amino acids.